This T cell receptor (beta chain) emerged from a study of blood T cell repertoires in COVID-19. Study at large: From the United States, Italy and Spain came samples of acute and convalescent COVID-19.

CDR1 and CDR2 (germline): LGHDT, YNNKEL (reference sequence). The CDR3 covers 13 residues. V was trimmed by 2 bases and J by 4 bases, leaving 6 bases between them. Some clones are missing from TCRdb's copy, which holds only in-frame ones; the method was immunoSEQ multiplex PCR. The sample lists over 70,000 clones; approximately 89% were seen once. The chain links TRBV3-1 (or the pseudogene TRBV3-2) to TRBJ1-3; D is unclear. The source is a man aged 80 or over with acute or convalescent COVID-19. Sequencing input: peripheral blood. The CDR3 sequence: CASSQPGGNTIYF. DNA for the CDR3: TGTGCCAGCAGCCAACCCGGGGGAAACACCATATATTTT.